Sequencing of this T cell receptor beta chain was carried out in a study of blood T cell repertoires in COVID-19. Study in general: Both acute and convalescent COVID-19 samples were obtained from the United States, Italy and Spain.

In regard to this clone: Mismatch with germline at one junction end may stem from a read error.

Germline assignment: CDR1 MNHEY and CDR2 SVGAGI. The CDR3 length is 15 residues. TCRdb keeps only in-frame clones here, not all; method: immunoSEQ multiplex PCR. This sample has about 280,000 clones, with approximately 81% found just once. The study counted Cohort 3 donors as recovered given two negative PCRs, clearance, or symptom resolution. The TCR originated in a woman in her fifties or sixties who had recovered from COVID-19. Sequencing was carried out using PBMCs or T cells enriched from blood (not recorded which). The chain has TRBV6-5 and TRBJ2-1; TRBD2 matches 8 bases. The CDR3 bases are TGTGCCAGCAGCCGCAGACTAGCCCAAGGGCGGGGGGTGGTCTTC. This translates into CASSRRLAQGRGVVF.